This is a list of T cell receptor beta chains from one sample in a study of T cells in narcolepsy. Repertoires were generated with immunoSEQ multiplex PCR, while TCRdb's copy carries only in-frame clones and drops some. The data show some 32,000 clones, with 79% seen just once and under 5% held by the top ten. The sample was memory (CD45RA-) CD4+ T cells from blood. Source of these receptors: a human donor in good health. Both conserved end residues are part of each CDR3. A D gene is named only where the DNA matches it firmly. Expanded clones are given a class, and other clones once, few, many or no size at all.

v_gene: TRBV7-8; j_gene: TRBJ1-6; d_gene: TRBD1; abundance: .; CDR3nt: TGTGCCAGCAGCTTAGCCCCAGGGGGCTCCTATAATTCACCCCTCCACTTT; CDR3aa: CASSLAPGGSYNSPLHF
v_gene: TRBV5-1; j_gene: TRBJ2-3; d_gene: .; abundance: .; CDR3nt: TGCGCCAGCAGCCCGACCACCCCTCCAGATACGCAGTATTTT; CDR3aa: CASSPTTPPDTQYF
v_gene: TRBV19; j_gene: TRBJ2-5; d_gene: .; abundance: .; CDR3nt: TGTGCCAGTAGGCAGGCGGGAGAGACCCAGTACTTC; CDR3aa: CASRQAGETQYF
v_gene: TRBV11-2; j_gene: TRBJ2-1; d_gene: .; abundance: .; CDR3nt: TGTGCCAGCAGCTCCCCGTCGGGGGTCAATGAGCAGTTCTTC; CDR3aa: CASSSPSGVNEQFF
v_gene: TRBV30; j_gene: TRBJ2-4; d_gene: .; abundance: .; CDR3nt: TGTGCCTGGAGTGTACTGGGTTCAGCCAAAAACATTCAGTACTTC; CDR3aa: CAWSVLGSAKNIQYF
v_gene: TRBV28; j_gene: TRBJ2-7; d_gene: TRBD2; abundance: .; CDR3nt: TGTGCCAGCAGCCTCGTCACTAGCGGGAGAATCTACGAGCAGTACTTC; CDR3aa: CASSLVTSGRIYEQYF
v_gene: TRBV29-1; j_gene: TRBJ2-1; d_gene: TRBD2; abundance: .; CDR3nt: TGCAGCGTCACGGGGGGGAATTTCTCCTACAATGAGCAGTTCTTC; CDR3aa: CSVTGGNFSYNEQFF
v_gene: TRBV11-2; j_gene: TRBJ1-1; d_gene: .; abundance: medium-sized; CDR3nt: TGTGCCAGCAGCTTAGCCCGGGGCACTGAAGCTTTCTTT; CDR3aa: CASSLARGTEAFF
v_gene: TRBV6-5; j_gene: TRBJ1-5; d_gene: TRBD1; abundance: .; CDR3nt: TGTGCCAGCAGTTCGACAGGGAGAGGGCAGCCCCAGCATTTT; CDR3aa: CASSSTGRGQPQHF
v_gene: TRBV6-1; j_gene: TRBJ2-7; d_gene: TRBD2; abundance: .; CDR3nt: TGTGCCAGCAGTGACCCGACTAGCGGGAGGAGGATCAACTACGAGCAGTACTTC; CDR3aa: CASSDPTSGRRINYEQYF
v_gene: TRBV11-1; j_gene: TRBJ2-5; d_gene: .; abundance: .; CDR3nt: TGTGCCAGCAGCACCGTGGGGGGCCAAGAGACCCAGTACTTC; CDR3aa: CASSTVGGQETQYF
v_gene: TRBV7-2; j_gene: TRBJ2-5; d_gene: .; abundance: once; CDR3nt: TGTGCCAGCAGCTTGGGGGGCCCAGAGACCCAGTACTTC; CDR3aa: CASSLGGPETQYF
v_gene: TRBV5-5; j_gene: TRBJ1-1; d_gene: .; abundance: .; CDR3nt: TGTGCCAGCAGCTTGAGGGACCGAACCAAGAACACTGAAGCTTTCTTT; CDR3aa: CASSLRDRTKNTEAFF
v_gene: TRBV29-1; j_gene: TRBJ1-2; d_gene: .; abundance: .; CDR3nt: TGCAGCGTCAGCGGGGAGACCGCAGCACCAGGCTACACCTTC; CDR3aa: CSVSGETAAPGYTF
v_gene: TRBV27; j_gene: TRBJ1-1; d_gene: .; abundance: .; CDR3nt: TGTGCCAGCAGTTTACTCAGATCAATGAACACTGAAGCTTTCTTT; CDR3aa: CASSLLRSMNTEAFF
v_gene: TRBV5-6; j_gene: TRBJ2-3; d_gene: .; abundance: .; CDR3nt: TGTGCCAGCAGCCACTGGGGCGGCCTGGGGGATACGCAGTATTTT; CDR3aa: CASSHWGGLGDTQYF
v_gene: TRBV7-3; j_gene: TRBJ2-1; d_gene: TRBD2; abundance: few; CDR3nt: TGTGCCAGCAGCAAGGAGGCTAGCGGGAGTACCTACAATGAGCAGTTCTTC; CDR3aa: CASSKEASGSTYNEQFF
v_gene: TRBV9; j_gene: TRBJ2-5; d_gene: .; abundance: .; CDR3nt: TGTGCCAGCAGCGTAGGAAGTGGAGAGACCCAGTACTTC; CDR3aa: CASSVGSGETQYF
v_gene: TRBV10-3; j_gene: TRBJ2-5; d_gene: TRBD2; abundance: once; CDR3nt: TGTGCCATCAGTGTAAGCGGGGGGGAGACCCAGTACTTC; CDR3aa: CAISVSGGETQYF
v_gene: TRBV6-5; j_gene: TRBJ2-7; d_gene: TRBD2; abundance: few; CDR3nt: TGTGCCAGCAGAAGATTACTAGCGGGGACCTACGAGCAGTACTTC; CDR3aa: CASRRLLAGTYEQYF
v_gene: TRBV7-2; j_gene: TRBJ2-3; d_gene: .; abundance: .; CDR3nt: TGTGCCAGCAGCTTAGCAGTCCCAGTCTTT; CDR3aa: CASSLAVPVF
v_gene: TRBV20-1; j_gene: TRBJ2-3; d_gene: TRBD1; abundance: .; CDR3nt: TGCAGTGCTGACAGGGCCGATACGCAGTATTTT; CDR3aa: CSADRADTQYF
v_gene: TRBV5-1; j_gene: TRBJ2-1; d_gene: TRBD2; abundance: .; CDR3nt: TGCGCCAGCAGCTTGGACTCGGGACTAGCGGCCAATGAGCAGTTCTTC; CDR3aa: CASSLDSGLAANEQFF
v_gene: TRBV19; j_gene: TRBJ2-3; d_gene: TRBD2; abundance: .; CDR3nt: TGTGCCAGTAGTACGGGGACTAGGTCGGGTACGCAGTATTTT; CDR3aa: CASSTGTRSGTQYF
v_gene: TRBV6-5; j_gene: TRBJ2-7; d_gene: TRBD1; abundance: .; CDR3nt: TGTGCCATCGAAAAGACAGGGGGCTACGAGCAGTACTTC; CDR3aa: CAIEKTGGYEQYF
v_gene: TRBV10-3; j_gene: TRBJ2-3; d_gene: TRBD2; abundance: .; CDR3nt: TGTGCCATCAGTGAATCGGGACTAGCGGAGATCACAGATACGCAGTATTTT; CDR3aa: CAISESGLAEITDTQYF
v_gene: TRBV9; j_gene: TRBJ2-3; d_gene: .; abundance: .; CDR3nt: TGTGCCAGCAGTCCCCGGAGGGGGTTACGCACAGATACGCAGTATTTT; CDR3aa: CASSPRRGLRTDTQYF
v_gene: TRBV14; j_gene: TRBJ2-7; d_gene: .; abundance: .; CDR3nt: TGTGCCAGCAGCTCCTTGACTAGGACCTACGAGCAGTACTTC; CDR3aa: CASSSLTRTYEQYF
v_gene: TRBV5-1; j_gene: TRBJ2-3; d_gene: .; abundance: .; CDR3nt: TGCGCCAGCAGCTTGGGGTTTGGAGATACGCAGTATTTT; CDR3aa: CASSLGFGDTQYF
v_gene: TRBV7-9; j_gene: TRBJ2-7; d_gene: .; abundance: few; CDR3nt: TGTGCCAGCAGCTTACCCTACAGGGACGAGCAGTACTTC; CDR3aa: CASSLPYRDEQYF
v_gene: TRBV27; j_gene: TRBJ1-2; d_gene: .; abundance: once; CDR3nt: TGTGCCAGCAGTTTAGGGAGGGGTTACGGCTACACCTTC; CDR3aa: CASSLGRGYGYTF
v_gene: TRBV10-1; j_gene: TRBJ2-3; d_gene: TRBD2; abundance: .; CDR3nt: TGCGCCAGCAGTCGCGGACTAGCGAACACAGATACGCAGTATTTT; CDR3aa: CASSRGLANTDTQYF
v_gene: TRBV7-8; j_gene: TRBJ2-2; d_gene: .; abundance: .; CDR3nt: TGTGCCAGCAGCTCGATCCTAGGGATCGGGGAGCTGTTTTTT; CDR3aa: CASSSILGIGELFF
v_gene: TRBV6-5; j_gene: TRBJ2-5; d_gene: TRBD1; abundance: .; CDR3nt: TGTGCCAGCAGTTACTTAAGGACAGGGTTGAGGGAGCAGTACTTC; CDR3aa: CASSYLRTGLREQYF
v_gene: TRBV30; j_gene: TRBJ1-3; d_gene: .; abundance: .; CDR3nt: TGTGCCTGGAGTGTAGGGCGGATGTCCTCTGGAAACACCATATATTTT; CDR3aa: CAWSVGRMSSGNTIYF
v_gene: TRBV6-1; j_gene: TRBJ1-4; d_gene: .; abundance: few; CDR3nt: TGTGCCAGCAGTGAAGCCGTAGACAGGCGCAGGGGTGAAAAACTGTTTTTT; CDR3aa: CASSEAVDRRRGEKLFF
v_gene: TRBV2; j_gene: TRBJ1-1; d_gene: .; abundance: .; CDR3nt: TGTGCCAGCTGGAGCCAGAACACTGAAGCTTTCTTT; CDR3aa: CASWSQNTEAFF
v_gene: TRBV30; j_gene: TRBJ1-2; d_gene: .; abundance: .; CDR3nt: TGTGCCTGGAGGAAGGGTGGCTACACCTTC; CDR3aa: CAWRKGGYTF
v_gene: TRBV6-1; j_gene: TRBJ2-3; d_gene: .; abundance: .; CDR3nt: TGTGCCAGCAGTTCCCGATACACAGATACGCAGTATTTT; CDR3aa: CASSSRYTDTQYF
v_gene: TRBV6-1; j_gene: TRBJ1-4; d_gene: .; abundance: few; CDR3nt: TGTGCCAGCAGTGACAGGGCCCTAATGCCTCAACTGTTTTTT; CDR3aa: CASSDRALMPQLFF
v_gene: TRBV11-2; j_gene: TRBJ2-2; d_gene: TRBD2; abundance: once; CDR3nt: TGTGCCAGCAGACGTCCTGGCGGGAGTTCCGGGGAGCTGTTTTTT; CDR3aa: CASRRPGGSSGELFF
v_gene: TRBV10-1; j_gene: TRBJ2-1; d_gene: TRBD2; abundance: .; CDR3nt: TGCGCCAGCAGTGACGGACTAGCGGGAGGGGGGGAGCAGTTCTTC; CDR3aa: CASSDGLAGGGEQFF
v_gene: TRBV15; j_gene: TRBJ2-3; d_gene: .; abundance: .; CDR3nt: TGTGCCACCTGCGGGTGGGACACAGATACGCAGTATTTT; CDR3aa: CATCGWDTDTQYF
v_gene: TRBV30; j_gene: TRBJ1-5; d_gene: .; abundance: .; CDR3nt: TGTGCCTGGAGTGCGGGCAGGGTTCAGCCCCAGCATTTT; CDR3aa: CAWSAGRVQPQHF